This T cell receptor beta chain was identified during a study of shared clonotypes between healthy human individuals (dated by TCRdb to the early 2020s). For the wider study: A couple of women and a few men aged 18 to 49 years were included in the cohort. Per donor, three plates each were used for CD4 naive and CD4 memory, two for CD8 naive, and one for CD8 memory. To estimate repertoire size and how much clonotypes are shared between individuals, the study performed deep sequencing of blood TCR repertoires from a handful of healthy adults. To increase sequencing depth and limit assay-specific biases, different laboratories used diverse techniques to prepare libraries and sequence TCR repertoires. Leukapheresis yielded between about 0.85 and 10 billion PBMCs per donor.

Using the deep immunoSEQ assay, multiplex PCR amplified TCR CDR3 regions from genomic DNA. Genomic DNA extracted from each cell subset was distributed evenly over all wells of several immunoSEQ 96-well plates, and each plate served as one replicate. Each replicate PCR for sorted subsets received about 180 ng genomic DNA, equal to around 32,000 T cell genomes. Purified libraries were quantified with a Qubit 3.0 fluorometer, sized on a Bioanalyzer 2100, and re-quantified with the KAPA Library Quantification kit. A separate single-read 150-cycle Illumina NextSeq 550 flow cell was used to sequence each immunoSEQ 96-well plate. As for how the authors treated the data: The immunoSEQ output contained only junctional sequences without quality scores, so filtering could not match that applied to full-length reads. To assign V/J genes and CDR3, sequences were annotated against IMGT germline references using PyIR, a Python wrapper for IgBLAST v1.9. Any read was removed if the V/J assignment was weak (E-value above 1e-6), the CDR3 was missing, or the read contained stop codons, out-of-frame junctions, or ambiguous translated residues. V3J clonotypes were defined as sequences sharing an identical inferred V gene, J gene, and CDR3 amino acid sequence. The percentage overlap between two repertoires was calculated by dividing the number of shared unique clonotypes by the size of the smaller repertoire. Three approaches were used to assess repertoire richness: RTK rarefaction, the Chao1 estimator, and Recon v2.1 estimates of unobserved clonotypes. OLGA was used to compute generation probabilities for all TCRbeta clonotypes that the gDNA method yielded from a few donors. TCRdb retrieved this table from immuneACCESS and kept in-frame rearrangements only. Not all clones are present; in checked studies, unresolved V genes account for under half, and no reason is known for the remainder. Clone size and the V and J calls come from that table; the DNA yielded D and trimming. Here the sample has some 2 million clones; 85% to 95% occur a single time. Under 0.15% of the sample goes to the ten largest clones.

The CDR3 covers 18 residues, taking in both the cysteine and the phenylalanine. Only the CDR3 DNA is retained, 54 bases long and in frame from the first base. The germline V gene yields MGHRA for CDR1 and YSYEKL for CDR2. Ends trimmed: V by 1 base, J by 2 bases; bases unmatched to a gene: 9. In regard to this clone: The antigen it binds to is not known. Base qualities are not provided; no much larger clone lies one nucleotide away.

The donors were healthy, HIV-negative adults with no recently reported acute infections or vaccinations. All donors were Caucasian adults living in Nashville, Tennessee, USA. Magnetic negative selection was used to enrich CD4+ T cells, after which naive cells were positively selected on CD45RA and the negative fraction became the memory subset. Blood was collected by leukapheresis, and PBMCs were isolated by Ficoll-Histopaque density gradient centrifugation and then cryopreserved in liquid nitrogen vapor phase. Analytical flow cytometry was used to check the purity and quantity of each magnetically sorted T cell population. Genomic DNA was isolated from each sorted fraction and quantified by UV absorbance on a Nanodrop 2000c. Findings and caveats that apply to the study as a whole: Compared with non-shared clonotypes, clonotypes shared by all four sorted-subset donors had higher generation probabilities. Estimated clonotype richness was generally larger for naive than for memory subsets. About 5% of naive CD4, around 4% of naive CD8, approximately 2.2% of memory CD4, and more than 0.35% of memory CD8 clonotypes were shared across several donors. Because the study included a small number of donors, the genetic and exposure-history diversity represented was limited. Based on pairwise subsampling, the degree of clonotype sharing among donors was expected to be affected by sequencing depth. Rarefaction of sorted-subset datasets indicated incomplete sequencing despite the large sequencing depth. Sampling was restricted to blood, and TCR repertoires in tissue are likely to differ from TCR repertoires in blood.

The chain couples TRBV4-1 to TRBJ2-4; the central 9 bases match TRBD2. This clonotype was sampled from a man aged 18 to 30 in good health. Specimen: naive CD4+ T cells sorted from blood. The sample's cell subset or site, from its label and the paper: CD45RA+ positively selected. The CDR3 sequence is CASSQGGLAGRSKNIQYF. The DNA is as follows: TGCGCCAGCAGCCAAGGGGGCCTAGCGGGGAGGTCCAAAAACATTCAGTACTTC.